These 10 T cell receptor beta chains were sequenced from one sample in a study of Ad26.COV2.S vaccination and SARS-CoV-2 variants. Sequenced by immunoSEQ multiplex PCR; TCRdb stores in-frame clones only, minus some. The data show a few hundred thousand clones, roughly 90% seen once. Regarding treatment: some 19 received Ad26.COV2.S at low or high dose, single or two shots; several received placebo; per-sample allocation not given. Day 63 after the first vaccine or placebo injection was the time point for sampling. This material consisted of peripheral blood, taken in a trial of Ad26.COV2.S vaccine versus placebo. These receptors all come from a person aged 18-60 years who received the Ad26.COV2.S COVID-19 vaccine or a placebo.

The rearrangement links TRBV2 to TRBJ2-1; D not certain. V was pared by 6 bases and J by 7 bases, with 16 bases between. The CDR3 runs to 14 residues. Germline V gene data show CDR1 as SNHLY and CDR2 as FYNNEI. CDR3 bases: TGTGCCAGCAGAGGGATAGGAAAAATAAATGAGCAGTTCTTC. Its translation is CASRGIGKINEQFF.

The V and J genes are TRBV24-1 and TRBJ2-1, with D tentatively TRBD1 or TRBD2 (6 bases each). V lost 5 bases to trimming and J lost 5 bases, with 18 bases between them. CDR3 length: 16 residues. Germline V lookup: CDR1 KGHDR, CDR2 SFDVKD. The CDR3 loop reads CATSVRGVRAHNEQFF. The CDR3 nucleotides are TGTGCCACCAGTGTTAGGGGGGTAAGGGCACACAATGAGCAGTTCTTC.

This chain connects TRBV3-1 (or the pseudogene TRBV3-2) to TRBJ2-1; the D call may be TRBD1 or TRBD2 (5 bases each). Germline CDR1 is LGHDT and CDR2 is YNNKEL (reference sequence). The CDR3 runs 12 residues. The V gene lost 0 bases and the J gene lost 10 bases, with 7 bases spanning the gap. CDR3 protein: CASSQEWGEQFF. The CDR3, as DNA: TGTGCCAGCAGCCAAGAATGGGGGGAGCAGTTCTTC.

The chain carries TRBV30 and TRBJ2-4; 10 bases line up with TRBD2. The junction had 10 bases not matched to a gene; V was cut back by 3 bases and J by 11 bases. The germline CDR1 and CDR2 sequences are GTSNPN and SVGIG (reference sequence). The CDR3 consists of 14 residues. Here the CDR3 DNA reads TGTGCCTGGAGGCGGCCAGCGGGAGGGCCGCTTCAGTACTTC. Translated: CAWRRPAGGPLQYF.

The J gene is TRBJ2-7, the V gene TRBV28; 7 nucleotides match TRBD1. With 7 bases clipped from V and 4 bases from J, the junction kept 7 bases outside the gene matches. In germline, CDR1 is MDHEN, CDR2 SYDVKM. The CDR3 extends over 13 amino acids. The CDR3 reads CASIHRGRYEQYF. CDR3 nucleotide sequence: TGTGCCAGCATTCACAGGGGAAGATACGAGCAGTACTTC.

The chain is built from TRBV5-1 and TRBJ2-7; 7 nucleotides agree with TRBD1. CDR3 length: 14 residues. V shed 5 bases and J 0 bases; nucleotides not matched to a gene: 5. Germline CDR1 is SGHRS and CDR2 is YFSETQ. CDR3 in DNA: TGCGCCAGCAGGGGACAGCGGAGCTCCTACGAGCAGTACTTC. Its translation is CASRGQRSSYEQYF.

The V and J genes are TRBV12-3 or TRBV12-4 and TRBJ2-3; D gene unclear. CDR3 length equals 12 residues. Deletions cut 2 bases from V and 6 bases from J, with 6 bases between. The CDR3 coding sequence is TGTGCCAGCAGTTTAATAGCCGATACGCAGTATTTT. It specifies CASSLIADTQYF.

The gene calls are TRBV3-1 (or the pseudogene TRBV3-2) and TRBJ1-1; TRBD1 matches at 7 bases. Trimming took 0 bases from V and 4 from J; bases not matched to a gene: 11. The CDR3 sequence is 17 residues long. The germline V gene encodes CDR1 LGHDT and CDR2 YNNKEL (reference sequence). The CDR3 nucleotides read TGTGCCAGCAGCCAAGATCGTGAGGGGGCCCGGACCACTGAAGCTTTCTTT. Its protein product is CASSQDREGARTTEAFF.

The V call is TRBV18, the J call TRBJ2-7, with 8 bases that match TRBD1. The V segment lost 6 bases and the J segment 0 bases; nucleotides outside the gene matches: 7. Per the germline V gene, CDR1 is KGHSH and CDR2 is LQKENI. The CDR3 spans 15 residues. CDR3: CASSSTGGSSYEQYF. For the CDR3, the DNA is TGTGCCAGCTCTTCTACAGGGGGGAGCTCCTACGAGCAGTACTTC.

This chain uses TRBV7-8 with TRBJ2-1, with D possibly called TRBD1 or TRBD2 (6 bases each). The CDR3 is 17 amino acids. The ends were cut back, 4 bases at V and 1 base at J, with 17 bases in the middle. Germline V gene data show CDR1 as SGHVS and CDR2 as FQNEAQ. Here the CDR3 reads CASSSGLGGLSYNEQFF. For the CDR3, the DNA is TGTGCCAGCAGCTCCGGATTAGGGGGGCTGTCCTACAATGAGCAGTTCTTC.